This entry concerns a single T cell receptor (beta chain). As yet, its antigen is unknown. TCRdb itself ran the RT-PCR reads through MiXCR, one entry per CDR3 protein. Altogether over 800,000 distinct CDR3 sequences are present, 21% being singletons, with the ten largest covering 10%. The data belong to a study of response to subunit inactivated influenza vaccine. Whole-study results and caveats: It was the authors' suggestion that each seasonal influenza vaccination recruits few new T cells.

The CDR3 totals 14 residues. The germline gives CDR1 LGHNA, CDR2 YSLEER. The trim removed 0 bases at V and 10 bases at J, leaving 3 bases unmatched. V usage is TRBV4-3 and J usage is TRBJ2-6, with 7 positions matching TRBD1. Source: PBMCs from blood, taken more than 4 days after vaccination. The sequence came from a middle-aged man who received an inactivated influenza vaccine. The CDR3 DNA reads as TGCGCCAGCAGCCAAGAAGCCAGGGGGAACGTCCTGACTTTC. Amino acid sequence: CASSQEARGNVLTF.